The 31 T cell receptor beta chains given below trace back to one sample, sequenced in a study of lymphopenia after photon versus proton radiotherapy. Sequenced by immunoSEQ multiplex PCR; TCRdb stores in-frame clones only, minus some. The sample carries thousands of clones, 85% to 90% recorded once. Source: peripheral blood, taken from a patient treated with photon-based radiotherapy. These receptors were collected from a man aged 30-40 years with gastric cancer.

V usage is TRBV15 and J usage is TRBJ2-5; D remains unclear. Deletions cut 4 bases from V and 5 bases from J, with 17 bases between. The CDR3 length is 15 residues. The germline V gene encodes CDR1 LNHNV and CDR2 YYDKDF (reference sequence). The CDR3 reads CATSTSGGRWETQYF. The CDR3 bases are TGTGCCACCAGCACTTCCGGTGGGCGGTGGGAGACCCAGTACTTC.

V is TRBV6-5 and J is TRBJ1-2, with no clear D. This CDR3 spans 13 amino acids. From germline, CDR1 is MNHEY and CDR2 SVGAGI. The germline V and J ends were trimmed by 6 bases and 2 bases, with 10 bases remaining between them. The CDR3 sequence is CASREDGNYGYTF. As DNA, the CDR3 is TGTGCCAGCAGAGAGGACGGAAACTATGGCTACACCTTC.

This clone was found once. The rearrangement links TRBV10-3 to TRBJ2-3; D perhaps matches TRBD2 (6 bases). Germline V gene data show CDR1 as ENHRY and CDR2 as SYGVKD. This CDR3 region has 14 residues. With 5 bases removed from V and 6 bases from J, the gap between germline ends came to 15 bases. The DNA for the CDR3 is TGTGCCATCAGTCAGGAAGGAGGGGTGGATACGCAGTATTTT. The encoded protein is CAISQEGGVDTQYF.

This chain links TRBV7-8 with TRBJ1-1; D ambiguous. The CDR3 loop spans 14 amino acids. V dropped 0 bases and J dropped 3 bases, with 8 bases sitting between them. Looked up from germline, CDR1 is SGHVS and CDR2 is FQNEAQ. The CDR3 DNA reads as TGTGCCAGCAGCTTAGCCGGAACAGACACTGAAGCTTTCTTT. This codes for CASSLAGTDTEAFF. Combining the CDR3 with reference TRBV7-8 and TRBJ1-1 gives the whole variable domain GAGVSQSPRYKVAKRGQDVALRCDPISGHVSLFWYQQALGQGPEFLTYFQNEAQLDKSGLPSDRFFAERPEGSVSTLKIQRTQQEDSAVYLCASSLAGTDTEAFFGQGTRLTVV.

CDR3 nucleotide sequence: TGTGCCAGTAGCCCCAGCGGGGGGCGAGGATTGGACACAGATACGCAGTATTTT. This sequence encodes CASSPSGGRGLDTDTQYF. The chain combines TRBV19 with TRBJ2-3, with 9 bases that match TRBD2. With 6 bases clipped from V and 2 bases from J, the junction kept 15 bases outside the gene matches. CDR3 length equals 18 residues. The V gene's germline CDR1 is LNHDA and CDR2 SQIVND (reference sequence).

The V gene is TRBV27, the J gene TRBJ2-1; 9 positions match TRBD2. Germline V CDR1 and CDR2: MNHEY, SMNVEV (reference sequence). V lost 5 bases and J lost 3; bases outside the gene matches: 11. The CDR3 consists of 17 residues. The CDR3 region has the DNA TGTGCCAGCAGTCAACCGGGACTAGCAGAGGTCTACAATGAGCAGTTCTTC. It specifies CASSQPGLAEVYNEQFF.

The chain joins TRBV19 to TRBJ1-5; 8 bases align to TRBD1. This CDR3 spans 13 amino acids. Germline V CDR1 and CDR2: LNHDA, SQIVND (reference sequence). V lost 5 bases, J lost 5 bases, and 2 bases stayed unmatched. CDR3 in amino acids: CASSVQGDQPQHF. CDR3 sequence (DNA): TGTGCCAGTAGTGTACAGGGGGATCAGCCCCAGCATTTT.

The rearrangement joins TRBV10-2 to TRBJ2-6, with D tentatively TRBD1 (6 bases). The CDR3 runs to 19 residues. Germline V gene lookup returns CDR1 WSHSY and CDR2 SAAADI. V lost 7 bases to trimming and J lost 0 bases, with 22 bases between them. CDR3 in amino acids: CASTKSVGAISSGANVLTF. CDR3 DNA: TGCGCCAGCACTAAAAGTGTGGGGGCAATTAGCTCTGGGGCCAACGTCCTGACTTTC.

The chain carries TRBV25-1 and TRBJ1-2; D unclear. The CDR3 consists of 10 residues. Trimming pared 3 bases from V and 7 bases from J, leaving 3 bases between. Germline V gene sequence: CDR1 MGHDK, CDR2 SYGVNS. In nucleotides, the CDR3 is TGTGCCAGCAGTGACGTTGGCTACACCTTC. The encoded protein is CASSDVGYTF.

The chain is built from TRBV6-5 and TRBJ2-2; possible D gene TRBD2, 5 bases. V lost 2 bases, J lost 5 bases, and 9 bases lay in between. The CDR3 has 14 residues. Germline loops: CDR1 MNHEY, CDR2 SVGAGI. CDR3 DNA sequence: TGTGCCAGCAGTTACGCGGGTTGGACCGGGGAGCTGTTTTTT. This gives the protein CASSYAGWTGELFF.

The rearrangement joins TRBV7-2 to TRBJ2-7; D unresolved. Between the trimmed V and J ends, which lost 0 bases and 4 bases, there was a span of 4 bases. Germline CDR1 reads SGHTA; CDR2 reads FQGNSA. The CDR3 length is 12 residues. The CDR3 DNA follows: TGTGCCAGCAGCTTAGCGACATACGAGCAGTACTTC. Protein sequence: CASSLATYEQYF. Together with reference TRBV7-2 and TRBJ2-7, the CDR3 gives the full variable domain: GAGVSQSPSNKVTEKGKDVELRCDPISGHTALYWYRQSLGQGLEFLIYFQGNSAPDKSGLPSDRFSAERTGGSVSTLTIQRTQQEDSAVYLCASSLATYEQYFGPGTRLTVT.

The chain carries TRBV28 and TRBJ2-7, with a tentative D call TRBD1 (6 bases). Deletions cut 4 bases from V and 3 bases from J, with 13 bases between. Germline-derived CDR1 and CDR2 are MDHEN and SYDVKM. The CDR3 is 14 residues long. The CDR3 nucleotides are TGTGCCAGCAGTTCCCTCATGGACAGCTACGAGCAGTACTTC. It translates to CASSSLMDSYEQYF.

The V and J genes are TRBV19 and TRBJ2-1, with 15 bases identical to TRBD2. CDR3 length: 20 residues. Germline V gene data show CDR1 as LNHDA and CDR2 as SQIVND (reference sequence). The V segment lost 0 bases and the J segment 0 bases; nucleotides outside the gene matches: 6. The CDR3 DNA reads TGTGCCAGTAGTATAGAGGGACTAGCGGGGGGACTCAGCTCCTACAATGAGCAGTTCTTC. It encodes CASSIEGLAGGLSSYNEQFF.

V is TRBV6-5 and J is TRBJ1-1; D remains unclear. The CDR3 length is 13 residues. With 4 bases removed from V and 4 bases from J, the gap between germline ends came to 10 bases. Germline V CDR1 and CDR2: MNHEY, SVGAGI. This chain's CDR3 is CASSSRRGTEAFF. The CDR3 DNA reads as TGTGCCAGCAGTTCCCGCCGGGGCACTGAAGCTTTCTTT.

This clone was recorded only once. The CDR3 sequence: CASSYSTGGTGELFF. The DNA of the CDR3 is TGTGCCAGCAGTTACTCGACCGGAGGCACCGGGGAGCTGTTTTTT. The rearrangement uses TRBV6-6 and TRBJ2-2, with D possibly being TRBD2 (5 bases). The CDR3 loop spans 15 amino acids. V dropped 0 bases and J dropped 4 bases, with 9 bases sitting between them. Germline V lookup: CDR1 MNHNY, CDR2 SVGAGI (reference sequence).

The genes are TRBV6-5 and TRBJ2-3; a weak D match, TRBD2 (6 bases). Germline loops: CDR1 MNHEY, CDR2 SVGAGI. The CDR3 is 14 amino acids. The germline V and J ends were trimmed by 4 bases and 4 bases, with 12 bases remaining between them. The CDR3 nucleotides are TGTGCCAGCAGTTTCAAGCCTAGCGCAGATACGCAGTATTTT. This sequence encodes CASSFKPSADTQYF.

This clone was seen just once. The CDR3 protein is CASTNPDGSYNEQFF. CDR3 nucleotide sequence: TGTGCCAGCACCAACCCCGATGGCTCCTACAATGAGCAGTTCTTC. The chain is built from TRBV2 and TRBJ2-1; D remains ambiguous. V gave up 7 bases and J gave up 0 bases, with 13 bases separating them. The length of the CDR3 is 15 residues. The germline V gene encodes CDR1 SNHLY and CDR2 FYNNEI.

This chain connects TRBV19 to TRBJ1-1; weak D call: TRBD1 (6 bases). Germline values: CDR1 LNHDA, CDR2 SQIVND (reference sequence). V dropped 7 bases and J dropped 4 bases, with 22 bases sitting between them. The CDR3 is 16 amino acids. CDR3 protein: CASILRSYRVGTEAFF. CDR3 bases: TGTGCCAGTATCCTCCGTTCCTACAGGGTGGGCACTGAAGCTTTCTTT.

The CDR3 sequence: CASSTTGTTNTEAFF. CDR3 nucleotides: TGCGCCAGCAGCACGACAGGGACCACGAACACTGAAGCTTTCTTT. The chain carries TRBV5-1 and TRBJ1-1; 7 bases line up with TRBD1. CDR3 size: 15 residues. The V gene end was trimmed by 4 bases and the J gene end by 1 base; junction bases not matched to a gene: 7. The germline gives CDR1 SGHRS, CDR2 YFSETQ. The full variable domain, its missing parts supplied by reference TRBV5-1 and TRBJ1-1, is KAGVTQTPRYLIKTRGQQVTLSCSPISGHRSVSWYQQTPGQGLQFLFEYFSETQRNKGNFPGRFSGRQFSNSRSEMNVSTLELGDSALYLCASSTTGTTNTEAFFGQGTRLTVV.

The chain joins TRBV2 to TRBJ2-5, with D maybe TRBD1 (6 bases). The CDR3 runs to 13 residues. CDR1 is SNHLY and CDR2 is FYNNEI in the germline V gene. Trimming took off 8 bases at V and 1 base at J, with 11 bases between the two ends. The CDR3 spells CASALDSQETQYF. DNA of the CDR3: TGTGCCAGCGCTCTGGACAGCCAAGAGACCCAGTACTTC.

CDR3 amino acids: CASTPRRASGANVLTF. CDR3 sequence (DNA): TGTGCCAGCACCCCCCGGAGGGCATCTGGGGCCAACGTCCTGACTTTC. The J gene is TRBJ2-6, the V gene TRBV5-6, with a possible D match to TRBD2 (6 bases). The CDR3 extends over 16 amino acids. V was cut by 6 bases and J by 1 base, with 14 bases left in between. Germline values: CDR1 SGHDT, CDR2 YYEEEE.

This clone was seen a few times. The chain links TRBV2 to TRBJ2-1, with D maybe TRBD2 (6 bases). Per germline, CDR1 SNHLY and CDR2 FYNNEI. The V gene lost 6 bases and the J gene lost 13 bases, with 13 bases spanning the gap. The CDR3 consists of 11 residues. The CDR3 nucleotides are TGTGCCAGCAGCACGGGAGTACTTCAGTTCTTC. Protein sequence: CASSTGVLQFF. The variable domain in full, with the rest retrieved from reference TRBV2 and TRBJ2-1, is EPEVTQTPSHQVTQMGQEVILRCVPISNHLYFYWYRQILGQKVEFLVSFYNNEISEKSEIFDDQFSVERPDGSNFTLKIRSTKLEDSAMYFCASSTGVLQFFGPGTRLTVL.

V usage is TRBV6-6 and J usage is TRBJ1-6; D is unresolved. CDR1 MNHNY and CDR2 SVGAGI come from the germline V gene (reference sequence). The CDR3 sequence is 11 residues long. Trimming pared 7 bases from V and 16 bases from J, leaving 14 bases between. The CDR3: CASNQKHGLHF. CDR3 in DNA: TGTGCCAGCAACCAGAAACATGGGCTCCACTTT.

V is TRBV2 and J is TRBJ2-7, with 10 positions matching TRBD2. This CDR3 is 14 amino acids long. The V segment lost 4 bases and the J segment 7 bases; nucleotides outside the gene matches: 7. Germline CDR1 and CDR2: SNHLY and FYNNEI. The CDR3 reads CASSVLAGEGEQYF. The DNA of the CDR3 is TGTGCCAGCAGTGTTCTAGCGGGAGAGGGGGAGCAGTACTTC.

The V and J genes are TRBV2 and TRBJ1-5; the D is unclear. V lost 7 bases to trimming and J lost 4 bases, with 14 bases between them. The CDR3 runs to 14 residues. The germline V gene has CDR1 SNHLY and CDR2 FYNNEI. The CDR3 region has the DNA TGTGCCAGCAAAGATCGGCACGAAAATCAGCCCCAGCATTTT. Translating it yields CASKDRHENQPQHF.

The rearrangement joins TRBV15 to TRBJ2-6, with D possibly TRBD1 on 6 matching bases. CDR3 length: 19 residues. The V gene lost 0 bases and the J gene lost 1 base, with 16 bases spanning the gap. The V gene's germline CDR1 is LNHNV and CDR2 YYDKDF (reference sequence). The chain's CDR3 is CATSRDPWGLRSGANVLTF. CDR3 bases: TGTGCCACCAGCAGAGATCCGTGGGGGCTCCGGTCTGGGGCCAACGTCCTGACTTTC.

V and J are TRBV11-3 and TRBJ2-5, with TRBD2 matching 8 bases. Germline V gene data show CDR1 as SGHNT and CDR2 as YENEEA. V gave up 4 bases and J gave up 5 bases; unmatched junction bases: 6. This CDR3 has 14 residues. CDR3 protein: CASSSRGGWETQYF. CDR3 bases: TGTGCCAGCAGCTCCCGGGGGGGGTGGGAGACCCAGTACTTC.

The rearrangement uses TRBV2 and TRBJ1-1, with a weak D call TRBD1 (5 bases). The CDR3 totals 13 residues. CDR1 and CDR2 from the germline V gene are SNHLY and FYNNEI. The V and J ends lost 7 bases and 10 bases respectively, with 19 bases between them. The CDR3 protein is CASNQDSRERAFF. In nucleotides, the CDR3 is TGTGCCAGCAACCAAGACAGTAGGGAGAGAGCTTTCTTT.

The chain employs TRBV28 and TRBJ1-4, with D possibly TRBD1 on 6 matching bases. Germline lookup yields CDR1 MDHEN and CDR2 SYDVKM. Trimming removed 7 bases at V and 8 bases at J, with 14 bases between. There are 13 residues in the CDR3. CDR3 residues: CASISGGQEKLFF. Written as DNA, the CDR3 is TGTGCCAGCATATCCGGGGGGCAGGAAAAACTGTTTTTT.

The chain joins TRBV7-9 to TRBJ2-7, with D perhaps TRBD2 (5 bases). The CDR3 extends over 16 amino acids. The V gene's germline CDR1 is SEHNR and CDR2 FQNEAQ (reference sequence). Between the trimmed V and J ends, which lost 4 bases and 6 bases, there was a span of 22 bases. The CDR3 protein is CASSSGLTALQGEQYF. DNA of the CDR3: TGTGCCAGCAGCTCCGGACTGACGGCCCTTCAAGGCGAGCAGTACTTC.

The chain joins TRBV5-4 to TRBJ2-3, with D perhaps TRBD2 (7 bases). The V end lost 4 bases, the J end lost 4 bases, and 13 bases lay between the germline ends. CDR3 size: 14 residues. Germline loops: CDR1 SGHNT, CDR2 YYREEE (reference sequence). The CDR3 DNA sequence: TGTGCCAGCAGCCTGAGGGGGGGTGCAGATACGCAGTATTTT. Residues: CASSLRGGADTQYF.